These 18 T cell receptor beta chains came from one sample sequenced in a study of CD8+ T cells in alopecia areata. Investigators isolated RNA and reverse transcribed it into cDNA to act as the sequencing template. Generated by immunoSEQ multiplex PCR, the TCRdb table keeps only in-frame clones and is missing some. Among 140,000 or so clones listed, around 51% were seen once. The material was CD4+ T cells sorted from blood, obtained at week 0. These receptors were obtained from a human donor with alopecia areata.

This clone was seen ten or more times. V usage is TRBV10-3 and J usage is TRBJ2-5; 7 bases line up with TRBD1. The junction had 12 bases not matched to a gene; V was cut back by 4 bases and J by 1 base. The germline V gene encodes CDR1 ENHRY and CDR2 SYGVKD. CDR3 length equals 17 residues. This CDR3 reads CAISVDRHSATQETQYF. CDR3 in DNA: TGTGCCATCAGTGTGGACAGGCACTCTGCGACCCAAGAGACCCAGTACTTC.

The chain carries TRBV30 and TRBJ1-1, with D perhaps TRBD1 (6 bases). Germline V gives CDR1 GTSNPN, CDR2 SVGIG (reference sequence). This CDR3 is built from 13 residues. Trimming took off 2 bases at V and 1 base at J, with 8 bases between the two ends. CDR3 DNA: TGTGCCTGGAGTTCCAGGGGGAACACTGAAGCTTTCTTT. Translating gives CAWSSRGNTEAFF.

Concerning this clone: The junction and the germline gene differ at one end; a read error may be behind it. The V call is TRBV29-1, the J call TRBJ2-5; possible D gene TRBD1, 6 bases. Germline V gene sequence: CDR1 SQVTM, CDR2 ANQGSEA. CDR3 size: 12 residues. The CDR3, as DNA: TGCAGCGTCCAAGACCCGACAGGCCCTTATAACTTC. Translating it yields CSVQDPTGPYNF.

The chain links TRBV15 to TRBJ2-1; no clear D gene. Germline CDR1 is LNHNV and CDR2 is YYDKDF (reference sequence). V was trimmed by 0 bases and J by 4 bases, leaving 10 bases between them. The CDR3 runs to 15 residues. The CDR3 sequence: CATSRDGKVYNEQFF. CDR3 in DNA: TGTGCCACCAGCAGAGATGGGAAAGTATACAATGAGCAGTTCTTC.

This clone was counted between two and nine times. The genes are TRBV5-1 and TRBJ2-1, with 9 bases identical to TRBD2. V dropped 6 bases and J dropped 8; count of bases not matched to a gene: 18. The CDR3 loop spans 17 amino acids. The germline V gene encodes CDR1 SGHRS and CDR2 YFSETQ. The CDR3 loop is CASTKGRSSGSGDEQFF. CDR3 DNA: TGCGCCAGCACAAAGGGGCGCAGTAGCGGGAGTGGCGATGAGCAGTTCTTC. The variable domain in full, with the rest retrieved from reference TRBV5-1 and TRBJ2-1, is KAGVTQTPRYLIKTRGQQVTLSCSPISGHRSVSWYQQTPGQGLQFLFEYFSETQRNKGNFPGRFSGRQFSNSRSEMNVSTLELGDSALYLCASTKGRSSGSGDEQFFGPGTRLTVL.

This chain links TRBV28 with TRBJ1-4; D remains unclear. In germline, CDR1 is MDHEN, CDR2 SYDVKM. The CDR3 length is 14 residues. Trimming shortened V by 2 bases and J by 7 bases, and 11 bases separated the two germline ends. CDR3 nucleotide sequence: TGTGCCAGCAGTTTACCCTCCTCGGTTGAAAAACTGTTTTTT. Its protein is CASSLPSSVEKLFF. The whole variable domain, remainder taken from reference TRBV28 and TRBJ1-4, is DVKVTQSSRYLVKRTGEKVFLECVQDMDHENMFWYRQDPGLGLRLIYFSYDVKMKEKGDIPEGYSVSREKKERFSLILESASTNQTSMYLCASSLPSSVEKLFFGSGTQLSVL.

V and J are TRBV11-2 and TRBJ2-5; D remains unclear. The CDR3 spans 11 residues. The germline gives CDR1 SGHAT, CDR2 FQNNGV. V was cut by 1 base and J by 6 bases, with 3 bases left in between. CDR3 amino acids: CASSLGQTQYF. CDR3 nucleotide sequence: TGTGCCAGCAGCTTAGGTCAGACCCAGTACTTC.

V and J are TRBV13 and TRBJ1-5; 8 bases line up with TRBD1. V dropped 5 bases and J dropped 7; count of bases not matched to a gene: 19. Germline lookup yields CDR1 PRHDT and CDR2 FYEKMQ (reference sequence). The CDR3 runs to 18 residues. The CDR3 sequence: CASSPIFGRGRVRQPQHF. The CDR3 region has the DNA TGTGCCAGCAGCCCTATATTTGGCAGGGGGCGAGTTCGACAGCCCCAGCATTTT.

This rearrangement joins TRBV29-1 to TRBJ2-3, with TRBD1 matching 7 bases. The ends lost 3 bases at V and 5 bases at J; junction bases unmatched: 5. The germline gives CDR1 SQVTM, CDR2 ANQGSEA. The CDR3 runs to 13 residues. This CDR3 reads CSVEVGGGDTQYF. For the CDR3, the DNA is TGCAGCGTTGAGGTAGGGGGCGGAGATACGCAGTATTTT.

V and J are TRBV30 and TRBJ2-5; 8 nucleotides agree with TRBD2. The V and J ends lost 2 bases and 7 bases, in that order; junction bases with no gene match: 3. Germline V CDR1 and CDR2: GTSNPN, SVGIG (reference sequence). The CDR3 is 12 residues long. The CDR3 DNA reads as TGTGCCTGGAGTCTCAGCGGGGGGACCCAGTACTTC. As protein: CAWSLSGGTQYF.

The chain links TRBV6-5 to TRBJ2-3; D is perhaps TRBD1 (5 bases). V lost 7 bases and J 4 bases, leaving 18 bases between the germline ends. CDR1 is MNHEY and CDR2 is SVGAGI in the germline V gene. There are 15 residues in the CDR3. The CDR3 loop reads CASTKGRGWSDTQYF. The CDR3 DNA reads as TGTGCCAGCACAAAGGGAAGGGGATGGTCAGATACGCAGTATTTT.

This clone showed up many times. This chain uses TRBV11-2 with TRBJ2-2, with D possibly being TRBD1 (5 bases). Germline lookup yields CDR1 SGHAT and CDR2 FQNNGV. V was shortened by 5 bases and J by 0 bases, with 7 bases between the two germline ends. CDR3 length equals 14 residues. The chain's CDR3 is CASSPQANTGELFF. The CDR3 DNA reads TGTGCCAGCAGCCCACAGGCGAACACCGGGGAGCTGTTTTTT.

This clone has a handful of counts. CDR3 DNA sequence: TGTGCCAGCAGCTTATTCTCAGACTATGGCTACACCTTC. Its protein product is CASSLFSDYGYTF. This sequence joins TRBV7-9 and TRBJ1-2; no definite D call. This CDR3 region has 13 residues. Trimming took 2 bases from V and 3 from J, leaving 7 bases between them. The germline gives CDR1 SEHNR, CDR2 FQNEAQ (reference sequence).

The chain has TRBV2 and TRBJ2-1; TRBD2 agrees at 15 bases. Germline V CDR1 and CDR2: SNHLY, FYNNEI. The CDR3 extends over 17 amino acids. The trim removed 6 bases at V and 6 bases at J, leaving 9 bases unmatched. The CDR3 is CASRGLAGGGRRNEQFF. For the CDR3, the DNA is TGTGCCAGCAGGGGACTAGCGGGAGGTGGACGGCGCAATGAGCAGTTCTTC.

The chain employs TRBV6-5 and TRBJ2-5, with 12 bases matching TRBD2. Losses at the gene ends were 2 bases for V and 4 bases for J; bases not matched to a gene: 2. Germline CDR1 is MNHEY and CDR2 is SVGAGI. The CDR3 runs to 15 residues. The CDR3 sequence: CASSYPTSGRETQYF. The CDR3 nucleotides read TGTGCCAGCAGTTACCCGACTAGCGGGAGAGAGACCCAGTACTTC.

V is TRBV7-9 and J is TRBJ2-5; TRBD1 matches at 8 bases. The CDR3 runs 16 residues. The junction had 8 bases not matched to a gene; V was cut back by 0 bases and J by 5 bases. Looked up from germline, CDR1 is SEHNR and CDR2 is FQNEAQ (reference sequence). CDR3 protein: CASSLATRTGPETQYF. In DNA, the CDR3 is TGTGCCAGCAGCTTAGCGACCCGGACAGGGCCGGAGACCCAGTACTTC.

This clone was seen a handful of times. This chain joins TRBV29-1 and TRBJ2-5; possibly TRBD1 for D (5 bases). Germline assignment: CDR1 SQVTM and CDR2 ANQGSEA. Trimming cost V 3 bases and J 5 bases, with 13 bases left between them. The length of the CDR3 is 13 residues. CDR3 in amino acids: CSVDLQERETQYF. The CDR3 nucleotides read TGCAGCGTTGACTTACAGGAACGGGAGACCCAGTACTTC.

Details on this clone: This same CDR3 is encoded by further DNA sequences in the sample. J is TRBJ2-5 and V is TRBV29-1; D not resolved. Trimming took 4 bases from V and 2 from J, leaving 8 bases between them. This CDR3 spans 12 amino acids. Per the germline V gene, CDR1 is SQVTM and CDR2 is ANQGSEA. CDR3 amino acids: CSVGLGQETQYF. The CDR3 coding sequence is TGCAGCGTTGGCTTGGGTCAAGAGACCCAGTACTTC.